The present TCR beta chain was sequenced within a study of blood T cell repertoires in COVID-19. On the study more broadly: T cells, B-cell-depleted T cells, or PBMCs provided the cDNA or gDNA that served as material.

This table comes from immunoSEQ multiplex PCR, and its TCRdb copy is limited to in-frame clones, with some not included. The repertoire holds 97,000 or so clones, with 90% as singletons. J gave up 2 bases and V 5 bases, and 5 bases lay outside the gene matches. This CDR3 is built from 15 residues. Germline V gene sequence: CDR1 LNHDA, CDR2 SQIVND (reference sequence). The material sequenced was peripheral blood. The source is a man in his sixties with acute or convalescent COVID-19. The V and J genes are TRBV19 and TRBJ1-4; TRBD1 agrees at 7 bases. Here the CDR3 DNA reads TGTGCCAGTAGTCTGGGACAGAGGACTAATGAAAAACTGTTTTTT. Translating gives CASSLGQRTNEKLFF.